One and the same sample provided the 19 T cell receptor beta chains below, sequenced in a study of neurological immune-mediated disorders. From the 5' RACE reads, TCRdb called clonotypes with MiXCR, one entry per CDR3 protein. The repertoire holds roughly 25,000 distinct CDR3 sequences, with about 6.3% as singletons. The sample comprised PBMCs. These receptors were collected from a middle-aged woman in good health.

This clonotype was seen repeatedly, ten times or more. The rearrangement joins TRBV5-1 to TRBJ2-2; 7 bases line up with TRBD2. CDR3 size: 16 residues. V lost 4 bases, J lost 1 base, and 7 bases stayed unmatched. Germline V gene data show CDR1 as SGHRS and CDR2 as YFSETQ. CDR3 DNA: TGCGCCAGCAGCGAAAGCGGGACTTTGAACACCGGGGAGCTGTTTTTT. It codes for CASSESGTLNTGELFF.

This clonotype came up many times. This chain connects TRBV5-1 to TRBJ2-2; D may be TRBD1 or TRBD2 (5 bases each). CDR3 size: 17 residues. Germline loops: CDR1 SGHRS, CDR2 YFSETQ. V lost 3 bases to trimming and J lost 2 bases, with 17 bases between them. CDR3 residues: CASSWGIDNSNTGELFF. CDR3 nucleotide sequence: TGCGCCAGCAGCTGGGGGATAGACAATAGCAACACCGGGGAGCTGTTTTTT.

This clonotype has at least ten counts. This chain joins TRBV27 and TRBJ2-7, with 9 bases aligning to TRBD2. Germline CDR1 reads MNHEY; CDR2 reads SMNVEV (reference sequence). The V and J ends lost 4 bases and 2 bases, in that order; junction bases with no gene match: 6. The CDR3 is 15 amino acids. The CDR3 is CASSYSGSITYEQYF. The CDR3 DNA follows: TGTGCCAGCAGTTATAGCGGGAGTATAACCTACGAGCAGTACTTC.

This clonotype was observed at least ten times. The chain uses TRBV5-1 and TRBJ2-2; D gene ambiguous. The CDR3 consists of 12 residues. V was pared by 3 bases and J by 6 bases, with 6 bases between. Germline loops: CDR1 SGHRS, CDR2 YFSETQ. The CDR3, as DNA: TGCGCCAGCAGCTGGGTATCCGGGGAGCTGTTTTTT. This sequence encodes CASSWVSGELFF.

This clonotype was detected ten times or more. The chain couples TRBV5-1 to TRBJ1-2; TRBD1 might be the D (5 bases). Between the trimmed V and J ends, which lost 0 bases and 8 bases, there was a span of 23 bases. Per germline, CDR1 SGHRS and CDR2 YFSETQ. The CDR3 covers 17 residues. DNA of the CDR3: TGCGCCAGCAGCTTGGCCAGGGCGGGTTTGAAGACGTACGGCTACACCTTC. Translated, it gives CASSLARAGLKTYGYTF.

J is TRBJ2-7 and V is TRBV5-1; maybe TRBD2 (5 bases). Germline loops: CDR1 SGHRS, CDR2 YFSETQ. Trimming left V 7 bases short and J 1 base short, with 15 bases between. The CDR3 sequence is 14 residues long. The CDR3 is CASGRSAGSYEQYF. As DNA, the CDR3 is TGCGCCAGCGGGAGAAGTGCGGGTTCCTACGAGCAGTACTTC.

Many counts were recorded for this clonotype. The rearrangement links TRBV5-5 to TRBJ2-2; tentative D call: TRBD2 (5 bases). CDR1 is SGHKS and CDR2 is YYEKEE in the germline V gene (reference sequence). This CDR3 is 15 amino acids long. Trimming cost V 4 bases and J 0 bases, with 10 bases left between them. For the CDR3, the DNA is TGTGCCAGCAGCCTACTAGTATCGAACACCGGGGAGCTGTTTTTT. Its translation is CASSLLVSNTGELFF.

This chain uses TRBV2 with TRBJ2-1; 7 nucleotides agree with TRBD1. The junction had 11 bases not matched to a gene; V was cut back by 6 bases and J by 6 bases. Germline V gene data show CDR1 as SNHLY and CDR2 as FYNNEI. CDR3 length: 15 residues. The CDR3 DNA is TGTGCCAGCAGCGTTGACAGGGTGGGGTTCAATGAGCAGTTCTTC. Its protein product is CASSVDRVGFNEQFF.

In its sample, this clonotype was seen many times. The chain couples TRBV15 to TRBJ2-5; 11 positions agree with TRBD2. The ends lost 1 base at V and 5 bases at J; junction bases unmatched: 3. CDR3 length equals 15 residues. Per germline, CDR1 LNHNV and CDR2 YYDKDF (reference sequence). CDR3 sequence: CATSRVAGGPETQYF. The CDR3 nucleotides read TGTGCCACCAGCAGAGTAGCGGGAGGGCCGGAGACCCAGTACTTC.

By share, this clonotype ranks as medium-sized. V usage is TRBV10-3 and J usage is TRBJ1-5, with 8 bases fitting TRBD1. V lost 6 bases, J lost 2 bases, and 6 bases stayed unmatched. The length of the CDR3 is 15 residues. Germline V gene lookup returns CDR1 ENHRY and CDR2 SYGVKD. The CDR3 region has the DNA TGTGCCATCAGAAAGACAGGGGACCGCAATCAGCCCCAGCATTTT. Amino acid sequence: CAIRKTGDRNQPQHF.

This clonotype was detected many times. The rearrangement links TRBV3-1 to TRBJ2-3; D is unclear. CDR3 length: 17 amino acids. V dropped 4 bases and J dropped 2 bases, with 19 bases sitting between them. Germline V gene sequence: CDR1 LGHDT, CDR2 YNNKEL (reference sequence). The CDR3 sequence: CASSPPPRWAHTDTQYF. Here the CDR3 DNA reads TGTGCCAGCAGCCCGCCCCCTCGTTGGGCCCACACAGATACGCAGTATTTT.

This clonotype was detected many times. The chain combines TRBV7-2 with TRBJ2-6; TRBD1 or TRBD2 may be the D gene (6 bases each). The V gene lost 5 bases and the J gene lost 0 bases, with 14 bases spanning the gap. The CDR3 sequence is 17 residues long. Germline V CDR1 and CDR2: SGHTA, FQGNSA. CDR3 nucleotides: TGTGCCAGCAGCCCCGGGGGCCGGAACTCTGGGGCCAACGTCCTGACTTTC. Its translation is CASSPGGRNSGANVLTF.

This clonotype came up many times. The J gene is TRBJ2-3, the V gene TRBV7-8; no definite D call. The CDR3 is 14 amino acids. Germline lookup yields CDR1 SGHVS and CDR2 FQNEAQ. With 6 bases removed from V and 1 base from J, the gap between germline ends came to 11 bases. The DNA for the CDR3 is TGTGCCAGCAGTGCTGGACGGGGCACAGATACGCAGTATTTT. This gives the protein CASSAGRGTDTQYF.

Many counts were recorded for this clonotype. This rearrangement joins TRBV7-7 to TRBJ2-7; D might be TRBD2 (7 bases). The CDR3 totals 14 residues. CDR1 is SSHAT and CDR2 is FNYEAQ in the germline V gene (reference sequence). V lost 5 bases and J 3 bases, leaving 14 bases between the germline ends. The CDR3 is CASSPGGLVYEQYF. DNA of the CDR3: TGTGCCAGCAGCCCCGGGGGGCTCGTCTACGAGCAGTACTTC.

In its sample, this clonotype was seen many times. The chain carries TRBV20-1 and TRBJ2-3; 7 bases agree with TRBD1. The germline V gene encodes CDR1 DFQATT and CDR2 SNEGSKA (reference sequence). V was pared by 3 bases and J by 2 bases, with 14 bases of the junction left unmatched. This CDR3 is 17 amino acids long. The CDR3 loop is CSASVPRAGGYTDTQYF. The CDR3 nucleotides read TGCAGTGCTAGCGTACCAAGGGCAGGGGGTTACACAGATACGCAGTATTTT.

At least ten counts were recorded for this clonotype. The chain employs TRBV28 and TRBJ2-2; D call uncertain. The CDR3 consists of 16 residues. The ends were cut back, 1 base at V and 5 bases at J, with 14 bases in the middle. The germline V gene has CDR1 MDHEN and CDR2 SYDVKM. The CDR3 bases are TGTGCCAGCAGTTTATTGAGTCTAACTCCGACCGGGGAGCTGTTTTTT. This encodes CASSLLSLTPTGELFF.

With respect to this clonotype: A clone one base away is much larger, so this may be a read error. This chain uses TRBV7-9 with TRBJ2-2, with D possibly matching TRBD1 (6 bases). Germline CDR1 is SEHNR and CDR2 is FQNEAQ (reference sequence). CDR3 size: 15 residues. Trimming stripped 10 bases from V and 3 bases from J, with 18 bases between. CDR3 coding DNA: TGTGCCAACAAAGACGAGGCAGGGGACACCGGGGAGCTGTTTTTT. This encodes CANKDEAGDTGELFF.

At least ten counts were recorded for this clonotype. The CDR3 DNA reads TGTGCCAGCTCACCGTTGACAGGGGCGGACACTGAAGCTTTCTTT. Its translation: CASSPLTGADTEAFF. The rearrangement uses TRBV18 and TRBJ1-1; 8 nucleotides align to TRBD1. The V gene end was trimmed by 3 bases and the J gene end by 3 bases; junction bases not matched to a gene: 6. The CDR3 has 15 residues. Germline V gene sequence: CDR1 KGHSH, CDR2 LQKENI.

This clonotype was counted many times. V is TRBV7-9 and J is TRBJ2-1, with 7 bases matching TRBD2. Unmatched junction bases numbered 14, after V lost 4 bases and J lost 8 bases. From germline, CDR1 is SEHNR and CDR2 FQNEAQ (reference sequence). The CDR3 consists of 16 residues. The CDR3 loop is CASSSLSGGRDYEQFF. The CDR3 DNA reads TGTGCCAGCAGCTCGCTTTCGGGCGGGAGAGACTATGAGCAGTTCTTC. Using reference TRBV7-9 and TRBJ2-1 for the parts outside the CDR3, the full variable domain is DTGVSQNPRHKITKRGQNVTFRCDPISEHNRLYWYRQTLGQGPEFLTYFQNEAQLEKSRLLSDRFSAERPKGSFSTLEIQRTEQGDSAMYLCASSSLSGGRDYEQFFGPGTRLTVL.